This T cell receptor (beta chain) was observed in a study of beta chain features in type 1 diabetes. Overall study findings and caveats: For Type 1 diabetes patients, all four CD4+ subsets carried TCRB CDR3s that were moderately but significantly shorter.

Investigators reverse transcribed all isolated RNA, so they sequenced expressed TCRB transcripts. Some clones are missing from TCRdb's copy, which holds only in-frame ones; the method was immunoSEQ multiplex PCR. The sample has hundreds of thousands of clones; around 15% are singletons. Trimming removed 5 bases at V and 4 bases at J, with 12 bases between. The CDR3 contains 15 residues. Germline lookup yields CDR1 SEHNR and CDR2 FQNEAQ (reference sequence). This clone occurred many times. Its antigen is unknown. Heparinised blood was drawn once per donor, averaging roughly 120 mL. Based on CD45RO/CCR7/CD25/CD127/CD95/CD27, CD4+ regulatory, stem cell-like memory, naive and central memory cells were sorted.

The receptor was derived from a man between 18 and 29 years old with type 1 diabetes. The sample taken for sequencing was naive CD4+ T cells from blood. The chain recombines TRBV7-9 with TRBJ2-6; no clear D gene. CDR3 bases: TGTGCCAGCAGCCTTAACGTACTCGGGGCCAACGTCCTGACTTTC. It translates to CASSLNVLGANVLTF.